This is a list of T cell receptor beta chains from one sample in a study of blood T cell repertoires in COVID-19. Generated by immunoSEQ multiplex PCR, the TCRdb table keeps only in-frame clones and is missing some. The sample shows around 160,000 clones, 70% to 90% of them seen only once. Specimen: peripheral blood. The origin of the receptors is a man aged 55 to 69 with active or convalescent COVID-19. CDR3s include the opening cysteine and the closing phenylalanine or tryptophan.

J gene	V gene	CDR3 protein
TRBJ1-1	TRBV12-5	CASQHHPGQGVFTEAFF
TRBJ2-3	TRBV7-3	CASSSIGTDTQYF
TRBJ2-3	TRBV9	CASGGLSADTQYF
TRBJ2-7	TRBV5-6	CASSLRGHTYEQYF
TRBJ2-3	TRBV4-3	CASSLLGGSTDTQYF
TRBJ2-1	TRBV6-5	CASSYSQGSYNEQFF
TRBJ1-5	TRBV7-2	CASSRQGASNQPQHF
TRBJ2-3	TRBV12-5	CASGSGQGPDTQYF
TRBJ2-3	TRBV30	CAWSRLFRGTDTQYF
TRBJ2-5	TRBV27	CASSLQGALETQYF
TRBJ1-2	TRBV7-9	CASSSLRGDYGYTF
TRBJ1-3	TRBV11-2	CASSPAGMTIYF
TRBJ2-4	TRBV4-1	CASSQTGTGGRAKNIQYF
TRBJ1-1	TRBV7-9	CASSPWGQDSRDTEAFF
TRBJ1-6	TRBV6-2/TRBV6-3	CASSTGLPLHF
TRBJ2-7	TRBV13	CASSPSGSRVYEQYF
TRBJ2-4	TRBV5-6	CASSRPGQGAENIQYF
TRBJ2-7	TRBV21-1	CASSKVHRRPYEQYF
TRBJ2-7	TRBV20-1	CSGDSIYEQYF
TRBJ1-6	TRBV7-3	CASSLLGVDSPLHF
TRBJ1-3	TRBV7-9	CASSFDSGRGPGNTIYF
TRBJ1-2	TRBV6-2/TRBV6-3	CASSYREFYGYTF
TRBJ2-1	TRBV2	CASSELGGGRTYNEQFF
TRBJ1-2	TRBV11-2	CASSLVVRQGSGYTF
TRBJ2-3	TRBV5-1	CASSLTSGSPTDTQYF
TRBJ1-2	TRBV7-2	CASSFTGGFDYGYTF
TRBJ2-1	TRBV7-3	CASSTGTYNEQFF
TRBJ1-4	TRBV5-1	CASSLGQGNEKLFF
TRBJ1-5	TRBV19	CASSFSTGYSNQPQHF
TRBJ1-1	TRBV7-9	CASSLGQGAIGATEAFF
TRBJ1-2	TRBV9	CASSVGLSRNYGYTF
TRBJ1-1	TRBV11-2	CASSLAYRDRNTEAFF
TRBJ1-5	TRBV18	CASSPAQNQPQHF
TRBJ1-2	TRBV27	CASSPRGGGTYGYTF
TRBJ2-1	TRBV19	CASRPDTLTYNEQFF
TRBJ2-1	TRBV18	CASSKDRVDEQFF
TRBJ1-1	TRBV5-5	CASSGTGSVGTEAFF
TRBJ1-1	TRBV14	CASSHDRALAFF